These 5 T cell receptor beta chains came from one sample sequenced in a study of glioma-infiltrating T cells after dendritic cell vaccination. Generated by immunoSEQ multiplex PCR, the TCRdb table keeps only in-frame clones and is missing some. This table holds 75,000 to 95,000 clones, 75% to 90% found once. Time point in this sample: after dendritic cell vaccination, including at tumor progression/relapse. This sample comprised blood, obtained after dendritic cell vaccination. These TCRs come from a human donor with glioblastoma.

V is TRBV19 and J is TRBJ1-6; TRBD1 agrees at 8 bases. Losses at the gene ends were 9 bases for V and 2 bases for J; bases not matched to a gene: 3. Germline V gives CDR1 LNHDA, CDR2 SQIVND (reference sequence). The CDR3 runs 14 residues. CDR3 sequence: CASQGATYNSPLHF. The CDR3 coding sequence is TGTGCCAGCCAGGGGGCCACCTATAATTCACCCCTCCACTTT.

This clone was counted between two and nine times. The chain is built from TRBV19 and TRBJ1-1; 10 nucleotides align to TRBD1. Germline V gene sequence: CDR1 LNHDA, CDR2 SQIVND (reference sequence). Unmatched junction bases numbered 7, after V lost 8 bases and J lost 1 base. The CDR3 loop spans 15 amino acids. The DNA of the CDR3 is TGTGCCAGTGACAGGGGGCGGGTGGGGAACACTGAAGCTTTCTTT. Translated: CASDRGRVGNTEAFF.

This chain uses TRBV12-5 with TRBJ2-3; TRBD2 is a possible D gene (5 bases). This CDR3 has 16 residues. Germline assignment: CDR1 LGHNT and CDR2 FRNRAP. V dropped 0 bases and J dropped 1 base, with 11 bases sitting between them. The CDR3 nucleotides are TGTGCTAGTGGTTTGGTACTAGGGCAGGGCACAGATACGCAGTATTTT. As protein: CASGLVLGQGTDTQYF.

The gene calls are TRBV7-8 and TRBJ1-5; 8 positions match TRBD1. CDR3 length equals 17 residues. Germline CDR1 SGHVS, CDR2 FQNEAQ. J lost 3 bases, V lost 7 bases, and 14 bases had no gene match. The CDR3 sequence: CASTTRTGPSVNQPQHF. The CDR3 nucleotides read TGTGCCAGCACCACCCGGACAGGGCCGAGCGTCAATCAGCCCCAGCATTTT.

The rearrangement links TRBV19 to TRBJ1-4, with TRBD1 matching over 10 bases. The CDR3 length is 14 residues. Trimming at V came to 5 bases and at J to 7 bases, leaving 4 bases not matched to a gene. Germline V lookup: CDR1 LNHDA, CDR2 SQIVND (reference sequence). This CDR3 reads CASSSWTGGEKLFF. CDR3 nucleotide sequence: TGTGCCAGTAGTTCTTGGACAGGGGGTGAAAAACTGTTTTTT.